The next 23 T cell receptor beta chains were all read from a single sample in a study of T cell clones after liver transplantation. Generated by immunoSEQ multiplex PCR, the TCRdb table keeps only in-frame clones and is missing some. This sample has about 24,000 clones, with about 70% found just once. Sequenced material: CD4+ T cells from blood, taken before liver transplant. These receptors came from a human donor who received a liver transplant.

This clone was picked up a small number of times. The V and J genes are TRBV7-9 and TRBJ2-3, with D maybe TRBD2 (6 bases). V was shortened by 3 bases and J by 2 bases, with 9 bases between the two germline ends. The CDR3 loop spans 14 amino acids. Germline assignment: CDR1 SEHNR and CDR2 FQNEAQ (reference sequence). In DNA form, the CDR3 reads TGTGCCAGCAGCTTGGGACTTGACACAGATACGCAGTATTTT. This codes for CASSLGLDTDTQYF. The whole variable domain, remainder taken from reference TRBV7-9 and TRBJ2-3, is DTGVSQNPRHKITKRGQNVTFRCDPISEHNRLYWYRQTLGQGPEFLTYFQNEAQLEKSRLLSDRFSAERPKGSFSTLEIQRTEQGDSAMYLCASSLGLDTDTQYFGPGTRLTVL.

The chain joins TRBV18 to TRBJ1-6, with D hard to call. The V end lost 6 bases, the J end lost 8 bases, and 11 bases lay between the germline ends. CDR3 length: 13 residues. The germline V gene has CDR1 KGHSH and CDR2 LQKENI. CDR3 bases: TGTGCCAGCTCCCTTGCTCAGGATTCACCCCTCCACTTT. As protein: CASSLAQDSPLHF.

This clone has a handful of counts. The CDR3 is CASSRDGLFYGYTF. In nucleotides, the CDR3 is TGTGCCAGCAGCCGAGACGGACTGTTCTATGGCTACACCTTC. The chain carries TRBV28 and TRBJ1-2; D not certain. The CDR3 consists of 14 residues. Germline lookup yields CDR1 MDHEN and CDR2 SYDVKM. V gave up 6 bases and J gave up 4 bases, with 15 bases separating them.

The chain uses TRBV5-4 and TRBJ2-3; 8 nucleotides align to TRBD2. In germline, CDR1 is SGHNT, CDR2 YYREEE (reference sequence). The ends lost 6 bases at V and 6 bases at J; junction bases unmatched: 9. The CDR3 is 14 amino acids. The CDR3 region is CASNQAGGADTQYF. The CDR3 nucleotides are TGTGCCAGCAACCAGGCCGGGGGGGCGGATACGCAGTATTTT.

V gene TRBV11-3 combines with J gene TRBJ1-5; no clear D gene. CDR3 length: 11 residues. Germline values: CDR1 SGHNT, CDR2 YENEEA. Trimming pared 6 bases from V and 6 bases from J, leaving 6 bases between. The CDR3 DNA is TGTGCCAGCAGGGCTCCTCAGCCCCAGCATTTT. Amino acids: CASRAPQPQHF. Full variable domain (missing parts from reference TRBV11-3 and TRBJ1-5): EAGVVQSPRYKIIEKKQPVAFWCNPISGHNTLYWYLQNLGQGPELLIRYENEEAVDDSQLPKDRFSAERLKGVDSTLKIQPAELGDSAVYLCASRAPQPQHFGDGTRLSIL.

V and J are TRBV5-4 and TRBJ2-5, with TRBD1 matching 10 bases. CDR1 and CDR2 (germline): SGHNT, YYREEE (reference sequence). The V gene end was trimmed by 4 bases and the J gene end by 5 bases; junction bases not matched to a gene: 5. This CDR3 comprises 14 residues. Written as DNA, the CDR3 is TGTGCCAGCAGCCGACAGGGGGCGATTGAGACCCAGTACTTC. Protein sequence: CASSRQGAIETQYF.

This chain joins TRBV7-2 and TRBJ1-4; D not resolved. The germline V gene has CDR1 SGHTA and CDR2 FQGNSA. The V and J ends lost 1 base and 7 bases respectively, with 7 bases between them. The CDR3 is 13 residues long. The CDR3 sequence: CASSLGSPEKLFF. The CDR3 region has the DNA TGTGCCAGCAGCTTAGGGAGTCCTGAAAAACTGTTTTTT.

The CDR3 DNA sequence: TGTGCCAGCAGCCTGGGGGGTCCCCGAACCTATGGCTACACCTTC. It translates to CASSLGGPRTYGYTF. This chain connects TRBV7-2 to TRBJ1-2, with D possibly matching TRBD1 (5 bases). V was shortened by 5 bases and J by 4 bases, with 17 bases between the two germline ends. Germline V gene lookup returns CDR1 SGHTA and CDR2 FQGNSA. There are 15 residues in the CDR3.

This clone has only a few counts. The V call is TRBV20-1, the J call TRBJ2-1; no firm D call. V lost 6 bases and J 8 bases, leaving 11 bases between the germline ends. The CDR3 sequence is 11 residues long. Looked up from germline, CDR1 is DFQATT and CDR2 is SNEGSKA (reference sequence). CDR3 DNA: TGCAGTGCCCGCCTTAGGGATGAGCAGTTCTTC. Translation gives CSARLRDEQFF.

The rearrangement links TRBV25-1 to TRBJ2-7; D unclear. CDR1 is MGHDK and CDR2 is SYGVNS in the germline V gene. Between the trimmed V and J ends, which lost 9 bases and 4 bases, there was a span of 7 bases. This CDR3 is 10 amino acids long. This CDR3 reads CARPTYEQYF. Here the CDR3 DNA reads TGTGCCAGGCCTACGTACGAGCAGTACTTC.

This chain links TRBV5-1 with TRBJ2-2; D perhaps matches TRBD2 (6 bases). The V end was cut by 4 bases, the J end by 4 bases, with 11 bases between. Germline CDR1 and CDR2: SGHRS and YFSETQ. This CDR3 comprises 14 residues. In DNA form, the CDR3 reads TGCGCCAGCAGCCGGGACTCGCCCACCGGGGAGCTGTTTTTT. Translated: CASSRDSPTGELFF.

The table lists this clone with a few counts. The chain couples TRBV30 to TRBJ1-6; D might be TRBD1 (6 bases). V lost 7 bases and J 7 bases, leaving 20 bases between the germline ends. CDR1 is GTSNPN and CDR2 is SVGIG in the germline V gene (reference sequence). CDR3 length equals 15 residues. This CDR3 reads CASNTGSGPNSPLHF. DNA for the CDR3: TGTGCCTCTAACACAGGGTCGGGTCCGAATTCACCCCTCCACTTT.

In its sample, this clone ranks as medium-sized. The gene calls are TRBV7-6 and TRBJ1-2, with TRBD1 matching 8 bases. Germline V gives CDR1 SGHVS, CDR2 FNYEAQ. After removal of 5 bases from V and 8 bases from J, the junction contained 13 bases not matched to a gene. The CDR3 spans 15 residues. DNA of the CDR3: TGTGCCAGCAGCGCGCGGACAGGGAGGGAAGACGGCTACACCTTC. Encoded protein: CASSARTGREDGYTF.

CDR3 loop: CASSITARNTEAFF. The CDR3 bases are TGTGCCAGTAGTATTACAGCACGCAACACTGAAGCTTTCTTT. The J gene is TRBJ1-1, the V gene TRBV19; no reliable D call. The CDR3 extends over 14 amino acids. Deletions cut 3 bases from V and 2 bases from J, with 10 bases between. CDR1 and CDR2 from the germline V gene are LNHDA and SQIVND (reference sequence).

V and J are TRBV5-5 and TRBJ1-5; D possibly corresponds to TRBD1 (5 bases). CDR3 length equals 16 residues. V shed 4 bases and J shed 4 bases, with 18 bases lying between them. CDR1 and CDR2 (germline): SGHKS, YYEKEE (reference sequence). As DNA, the CDR3 is TGTGCCAGCAGCCAAATGACCGGGACGGGGAATCAGCCCCAGCATTTT. This encodes CASSQMTGTGNQPQHF.

The gene calls are TRBV11-3 and TRBJ2-1; 7 nucleotides align to TRBD2. The CDR3 is made up of 15 amino acids. V was clipped by 5 bases and J by 5 bases; unmatched bases: 9. Germline V gene data show CDR1 as SGHNT and CDR2 as YENEEA. CDR3 sequence reads: CASSRGGSAHNEQFF. The CDR3, as DNA: TGTGCCAGCAGCCGCGGGGGTTCCGCACACAATGAGCAGTTCTTC.

This clone was observed a single time. J is TRBJ1-3 and V is TRBV7-9; the D gene is possibly TRBD1 (5 bases). This CDR3 comprises 14 residues. V lost 10 bases, J lost 5 bases, and 18 bases lay in between. The germline V gene encodes CDR1 SEHNR and CDR2 FQNEAQ (reference sequence). The DNA of the CDR3 is TGTGCCACGATCACGAGACAGCACCGAAACACCATATATTTT. It is translated as CATITRQHRNTIYF. The entire variable domain, with the rest obtained from reference TRBV7-9 and TRBJ1-3, is as follows: DTGVSQNPRHKITKRGQNVTFRCDPISEHNRLYWYRQTLGQGPEFLTYFQNEAQLEKSRLLSDRFSAERPKGSFSTLEIQRTEQGDSAMYLCATITRQHRNTIYFGEGSWLTVV.

This clone was seen a handful of times. V and J are TRBV28 and TRBJ1-4; D not resolved. The CDR3 consists of 11 residues. Trimming removed 10 bases from V and 7 bases from J, with 10 bases in between. CDR1 is MDHEN, CDR2 SYDVKM, per germline. The CDR3 DNA sequence: TGTGCCACCAGCGTGCGTGAAAAACTGTTTTTT. Translation: CATSVREKLFF.

This clone is judged medium-sized. The chain joins TRBV11-2 to TRBJ1-5; D possibly corresponds to TRBD1 (5 bases). Germline CDR1 is SGHAT and CDR2 is FQNNGV. Trimming cost V 5 bases and J 9 bases, with 17 bases left between them. The CDR3 totals 14 residues. Here the CDR3 reads CASSQDRDGMPQHF. The CDR3 DNA sequence: TGTGCCAGCAGCCAAGACCGGGACGGCATGCCCCAGCATTTT.

The chain recombines TRBV27 with TRBJ1-5, with D possibly matching TRBD1 (5 bases). The germline V gene has CDR1 MNHEY and CDR2 SMNVEV (reference sequence). The V end lost 8 bases, the J end lost 7 bases, and 21 bases lay between the germline ends. This CDR3 contains 15 residues. For the CDR3, the DNA is TGTGCCAGCGCCAACGGGCAGGGCGGTTGGCAGCCCCAGCATTTT. This codes for CASANGQGGWQPQHF.

The V call is TRBV7-8, the J call TRBJ2-5; D unresolved. Looked up from germline, CDR1 is SGHVS and CDR2 is FQNEAQ. The CDR3 is 14 residues long. Trimming removed 4 bases at V and 3 bases at J, with 12 bases between. The DNA for the CDR3 is TGTGCCAGCAGCTCCAGAATCCAGGAAGAGACCCAGTACTTC. Translated, it gives CASSSRIQEETQYF.

This clone was observed once. The rearrangement joins TRBV7-6 to TRBJ2-5; the D is unclear. CDR3 length: 16 residues. Germline assignment: CDR1 SGHVS and CDR2 FNYEAQ. V was pared by 0 bases and J by 1 base, with 12 bases between. CDR3 DNA sequence: TGTGCCAGCAGCTTAGCGGGCGCTGCAACCCAAGAGACCCAGTACTTC. It yields the protein CASSLAGAATQETQYF.

The chain recombines TRBV14 with TRBJ2-5; a weak D match, TRBD1 (6 bases). Germline CDR1 SGHDN, CDR2 FVKESK. The CDR3 has 16 residues. Trimming removed 2 bases at V and 5 bases at J, with 18 bases between. CDR3 DNA sequence: TGTGCCAGCAGCCAATCACCCACAGGGCTGAGGGAGACCCAGTACTTC. Protein product: CASSQSPTGLRETQYF.